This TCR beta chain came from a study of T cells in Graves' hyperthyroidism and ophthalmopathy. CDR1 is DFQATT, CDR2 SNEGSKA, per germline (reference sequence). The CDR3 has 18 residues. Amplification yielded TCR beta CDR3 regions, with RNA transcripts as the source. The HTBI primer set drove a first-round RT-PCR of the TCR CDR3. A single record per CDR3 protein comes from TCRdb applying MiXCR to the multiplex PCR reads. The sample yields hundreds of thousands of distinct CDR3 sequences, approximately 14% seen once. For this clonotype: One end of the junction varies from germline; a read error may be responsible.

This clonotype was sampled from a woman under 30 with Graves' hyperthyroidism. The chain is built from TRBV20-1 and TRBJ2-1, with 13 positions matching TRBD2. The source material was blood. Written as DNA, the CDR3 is TGCAGTTCCTCATGGACTAGCGGGAGAACGGACTACATCGATGAGCAGTCCTTC. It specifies CSSSWTSGRTDYIDEQSF.